This TCR beta chain appears in the sequencing data of a study of blood T cell repertoires in COVID-19. For the study at large: Both acute and convalescent COVID-19 samples were obtained from the United States, Italy and Spain.

Repertoires were generated with immunoSEQ multiplex PCR, while TCRdb's copy carries only in-frame clones and drops some. The table shows over 85,000 clones, with 87% occurring only once. There are 16 residues in the CDR3. Trimming removed 3 bases from V and 0 bases from J, with 12 bases in between. Germline V gene data show CDR1 as MGHRA and CDR2 as YSYEKL. The sequenced sample consisted of peripheral blood. The receptor's source is a woman in her forties or fifties with COVID-19, enrolled during active disease. The genes are TRBV4-1 and TRBJ1-5, with D possibly TRBD1 on 5 matching bases. CDR3 nucleotides: TGCGCCAGCAGCCACCCCGGGGGACCTAGCAATCAGCCCCAGCATTTT. This sequence encodes CASSHPGGPSNQPQHF.